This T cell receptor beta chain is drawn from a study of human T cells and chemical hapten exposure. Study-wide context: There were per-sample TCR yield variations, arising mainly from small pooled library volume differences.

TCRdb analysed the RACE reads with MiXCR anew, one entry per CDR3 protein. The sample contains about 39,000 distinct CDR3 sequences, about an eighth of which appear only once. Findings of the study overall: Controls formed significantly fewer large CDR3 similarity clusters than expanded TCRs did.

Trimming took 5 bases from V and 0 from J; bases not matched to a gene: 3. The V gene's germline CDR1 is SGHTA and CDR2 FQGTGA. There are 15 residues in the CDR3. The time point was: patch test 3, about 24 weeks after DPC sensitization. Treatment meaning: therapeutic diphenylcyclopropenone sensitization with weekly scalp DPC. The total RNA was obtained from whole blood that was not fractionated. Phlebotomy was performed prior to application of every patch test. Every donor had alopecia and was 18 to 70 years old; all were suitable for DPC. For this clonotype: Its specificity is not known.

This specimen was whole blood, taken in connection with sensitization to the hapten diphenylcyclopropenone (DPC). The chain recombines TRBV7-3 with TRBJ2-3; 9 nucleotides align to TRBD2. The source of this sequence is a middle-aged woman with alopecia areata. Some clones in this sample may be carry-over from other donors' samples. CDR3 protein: CASSRGLASTDTQYF. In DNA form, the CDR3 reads TGTGCCAGCAGCCGGGGACTAGCTAGCACAGATACGCAGTATTTT.